Below are 31 T cell receptor beta chains sequenced from a single sample in a study of T cells in Graves' hyperthyroidism and ophthalmopathy. Researchers took RNA transcripts and amplified the TCR beta CDR3 regions from them. Primed by the HTBI set, a first-round RT-PCR was run on the TCR CDR3. TCRdb re-derived calls from the multiplex PCR reads in MiXCR, one entry per CDR3 protein. Among about 250,000 distinct CDR3 sequences listed, roughly 22% were seen once. Sequencing used blood. The source of these receptors is a woman between 40 and 50 years old with Graves' ophthalmopathy.

This clonotype was observed many times. V and J are TRBV20-1 and TRBJ2-7; 15 positions agree with TRBD2. V was clipped by 6 bases and J by 2 bases; unmatched bases: 8. From germline, CDR1 is DFQATT and CDR2 SNEGSKA (reference sequence). The CDR3 is made up of 16 amino acids. The CDR3 DNA sequence: TGCAGTGCCAGGACTAGCGGGAGGGCCTTGGCCTACGAGCAGTACTTC. Protein: CSARTSGRALAYEQYF.

This clonotype was detected many times. This chain uses TRBV6-1 with TRBJ2-7; 11 bases fit TRBD1. Trimming at V came to 10 bases and at J to 1 base, leaving 6 bases not matched to a gene. Germline values: CDR1 MNHNS, CDR2 SASEGT. This CDR3 spans 14 amino acids. The CDR3 sequence: CAISGTGGSYEQYF. The CDR3 nucleotides are TGTGCCATCTCCGGGACAGGGGGATCCTACGAGCAGTACTTC.

This chain joins TRBV5-6 and TRBJ2-5; the D gene is possibly TRBD1 (6 bases). The germline V gene has CDR1 SGHDT and CDR2 YYEEEE. This CDR3 is built from 14 residues. Trimming took off 7 bases at V and 3 bases at J, with 16 bases between the two ends. DNA for the CDR3: TGTGCCAGCCAGGGGCGTGGGTTGGAAGAGACCCAGTACTTC. Protein product: CASQGRGLEETQYF.

This chain links TRBV7-3 with TRBJ2-4, with D tentatively TRBD2 (6 bases). V was cut by 5 bases and J by 9 bases, with 11 bases left in between. Per germline, CDR1 SGHTA and CDR2 FQGTGA. This CDR3 has 12 amino acids. CDR3 region: CASSPPGGIQYF. For the CDR3, the DNA is TGTGCCAGCAGCCCCCCCGGGGGCATTCAGTACTTC.

This clonotype was counted only a few times. The V and J genes are TRBV6-2 or TRBV6-3 and TRBJ2-5, with 7 nucleotides matching TRBD2. V shed 2 bases and J 5 bases; nucleotides not matched to a gene: 8. CDR1 is MNHEY and CDR2 is SVGEGT in the germline V gene. The CDR3 runs 15 residues. The CDR3 protein is CASSYRAGVAETQYF. CDR3 DNA sequence: TGTGCCAGCAGTTACCGGGCGGGAGTGGCGGAGACCCAGTACTTC.

The chain joins TRBV12-3 or TRBV12-4 to TRBJ2-5, with no clear D. Trimming took off 6 bases at V and 2 bases at J, with 22 bases between the two ends. The length of the CDR3 is 17 residues. In DNA form, the CDR3 reads TGTGCCAGCAGATCGGAGCCACCGATGGTCCCACAAGAGACCCAGTACTTC. Translation: CASRSEPPMVPQETQYF.

The genes are TRBV28 and TRBJ2-2; no clear D gene. The CDR3 covers 15 residues. Germline CDR1 MDHEN, CDR2 SYDVKM. Between the trimmed V and J ends, which lost 6 bases and 3 bases, there was a span of 14 bases. In nucleotides, the CDR3 is TGTGCCAGCAGGCGATCGGGTAGTCACACCGGGGAGCTGTTTTTT. Translation gives CASRRSGSHTGELFF.

This clonotype was seen ten or more times. The chain carries TRBV28 and TRBJ2-7, with D perhaps TRBD1 (6 bases). The germline V and J ends were trimmed by 2 bases and 2 bases, with 13 bases remaining between them. This CDR3 comprises 15 residues. Germline values: CDR1 MDHEN, CDR2 SYDVKM. CDR3 nucleotides: TGTGCCAGCAGTTTAATCACGACAGGTACCTACGAGCAGTACTTC. Protein sequence: CASSLITTGTYEQYF.

This chain links TRBV28 with TRBJ1-5; unclear D gene. The germline V gene has CDR1 MDHEN and CDR2 SYDVKM. This CDR3 spans 14 amino acids. Trimming took off 3 bases at V and 3 bases at J, with 9 bases between the two ends. CDR3 nucleotides: TGTGCCAGCAGTTTTATTGGCGTCAATCAGCCCCAGCATTTT. It specifies CASSFIGVNQPQHF.

The chain links TRBV20-1 to TRBJ1-5; tentative D call: TRBD1 (6 bases). The CDR3 has 13 residues. Germline V gives CDR1 DFQATT, CDR2 SNEGSKA (reference sequence). CDR3 coding DNA: TGCAGCGCGGACAGAGACAACAATCAGCCCCAGCATTTT. The encoded protein is CSADRDNNQPQHF.

This clonotype was seen ten or more times. The rearrangement links TRBV6-5 to TRBJ2-7; no firm D call. Trimming stripped 0 bases from V and 2 bases from J, with 11 bases between. Germline CDR1 is MNHEY and CDR2 is SVGAGI. This CDR3 contains 15 residues. CDR3 DNA: TGTGCCAGCAGTTACTCGAACACCGCTACCTACGAGCAGTACTTC. Its translation: CASSYSNTATYEQYF.

The chain has TRBV12-3 or TRBV12-4 and TRBJ2-7, with a tentative D call TRBD2 (6 bases). With 6 bases removed from V and 7 bases from J, the gap between germline ends came to 19 bases. The CDR3 totals 14 residues. Here the CDR3 reads CASSPSSGWREQYF. The CDR3 DNA sequence: TGTGCCAGCAGCCCTTCCAGCGGGTGGCGGGAGCAGTACTTC.

The chain couples TRBV19 to TRBJ2-7, with D hard to call. Germline CDR1 reads LNHDA; CDR2 reads SQIVND (reference sequence). Trimming removed 5 bases at V and 6 bases at J, with 17 bases between. CDR3 length: 14 amino acids. The CDR3 DNA reads TGTGCCAGTAGTTCTCAGGAATGGGCTGGCGAGCAGTACTTC. This gives the protein CASSSQEWAGEQYF.

This clonotype has a count of ten or more. The gene calls are TRBV5-1 and TRBJ2-7; maybe TRBD2 (6 bases). Deletions cut 0 bases from V and 2 bases from J, with 12 bases between. The CDR3 contains 15 residues. CDR1 and CDR2 (germline): SGHRS, YFSETQ. The CDR3 loop reads CASSLGQGLTYEQYF. The CDR3 DNA is TGCGCCAGCAGCTTGGGGCAGGGACTCACCTACGAGCAGTACTTC.

This clonotype was counted only a few times. The V gene is TRBV2, the J gene TRBJ2-1, with D possibly being TRBD2 (5 bases). The CDR3 has 14 amino acids. The V end lost 4 bases, the J end lost 5 bases, and 12 bases lay between the germline ends. Germline values: CDR1 SNHLY, CDR2 FYNNEI. In DNA, the CDR3 is TGTGCCAGCAGTGCTAGCTTAGGTAACAATGAGCAGTTCTTC. It specifies CASSASLGNNEQFF.

This clonotype was detected many times. The chain joins TRBV28 to TRBJ2-7; 14 bases map to TRBD2. Germline V gene lookup returns CDR1 MDHEN and CDR2 SYDVKM. The CDR3 has 15 residues. The J segment lost 2 bases and the V segment lost 5 bases, leaving 2 bases of the junction unmatched. CDR3 nucleotides: TGTGCCAGCAGTACGACTAGCGGGAGGGCCTACGAGCAGTACTTC. Its protein is CASSTTSGRAYEQYF.

This clonotype has a count of ten or more. The rearrangement links TRBV6-5 to TRBJ2-7, with TRBD1 matching 9 bases. CDR3 length: 15 residues. Trimming at V came to 10 bases and at J to 3 bases, leaving 13 bases not matched to a gene. Per germline, CDR1 MNHEY and CDR2 SVGAGI. The CDR3 here is CATNFRTGADYEQYF. The DNA of the CDR3 is TGTGCCACCAATTTTAGGACAGGGGCAGACTACGAGCAGTACTTC.

In its sample, this clonotype was seen many times. V usage is TRBV6-4 and J usage is TRBJ1-1, with 8 bases identical to TRBD1. From germline, CDR1 is MRHNA and CDR2 SNTAGT. Unmatched junction bases numbered 16, after V lost 6 bases and J lost 1 base. The CDR3 is 18 residues long. The CDR3 nucleotides read TGTGCCAGCAGACGCGGCCTCGTGACAGGGGCCCCGAACACTGAAGCTTTCTTT. It specifies CASRRGLVTGAPNTEAFF.

The J gene is TRBJ1-2, the V gene TRBV30; D not certain. Germline CDR1 is GTSNPN and CDR2 is SVGIG (reference sequence). V was shortened by 3 bases and J by 4 bases, with 9 bases between the two germline ends. There are 12 residues in the CDR3. CDR3 nucleotides: TGTGCCTGGAGAAACACGGGCTATGGCTACACCTTC. Protein: CAWRNTGYGYTF.

This clonotype was counted at least ten times. The V call is TRBV20-1, the J call TRBJ2-5; 7 bases align to TRBD1. V lost 6 bases to trimming and J lost 4 bases; unmatched junction nucleotides: 14. The V gene's germline CDR1 is DFQATT and CDR2 SNEGSKA (reference sequence). The CDR3 contains 15 residues. The CDR3 spells CSAPAPQGIRETQYF. CDR3 bases: TGCAGTGCGCCAGCCCCACAGGGGATTAGAGAGACCCAGTACTTC.

Many counts were recorded for this clonotype. The V and J genes are TRBV27 and TRBJ2-2; 7 bases match TRBD2. V gave up 3 bases and J gave up 0 bases; unmatched junction bases: 4. Germline assignment: CDR1 MNHEY and CDR2 SMNVEV (reference sequence). The CDR3 runs to 16 residues. The CDR3 loop reads CASSFRAGANTGELFF. Here the CDR3 DNA reads TGTGCCAGCAGTTTCAGGGCGGGAGCGAACACCGGGGAGCTGTTTTTT.

This clonotype occurred a few times. A read error may produce the germline difference seen at one junction end. The chain has TRBV24-1 and TRBJ1-1; D remains unclear. The CDR3 has 13 amino acids. Germline values: CDR1 KGHDR, CDR2 SFDVKD. The CDR3 protein is CATSANWNTEASF. The CDR3, as DNA: TGTGCCACCAGTGCAAATTGGAACACTGAAGCTTCCTTT.

In its sample, this clonotype was seen many times. The chain uses TRBV6-5 and TRBJ2-5, with TRBD1 matching 7 bases. J gave up 4 bases and V 5 bases, and 19 bases lay outside the gene matches. Germline values: CDR1 MNHEY, CDR2 SVGAGI. This CDR3 comprises 18 residues. The DNA for the CDR3 is TGTGCCAGCAGTACCATCCCCACGGTAGACAGGGCATCAGAGACCCAGTACTTC. Translated: CASSTIPTVDRASETQYF.

This clonotype was detected only a few times. This chain uses TRBV28 with TRBJ1-5; D is possibly TRBD1 (6 bases). Trimming removed 5 bases at V and 3 bases at J, with 11 bases between. Germline CDR1 MDHEN, CDR2 SYDVKM. The CDR3 runs 14 residues. The CDR3 DNA reads TGTGCCAGCAGTGCACAGGGCCACAATCAGCCCCAGCATTTT. It yields the protein CASSAQGHNQPQHF.

The sample holds many counts of this clonotype. V gene TRBV6-2 or TRBV6-3 combines with J gene TRBJ2-7; D is perhaps TRBD1 (5 bases). The CDR3 covers 14 residues. Germline CDR1 reads MNHEY; CDR2 reads SVGEGT. V lost 0 bases, J lost 1 base, and 7 bases lay in between. For the CDR3, the DNA is TGTGCCAGCAGTTACTCGTCAGGGTCCTACGAGCAGTACTTC. Translating it yields CASSYSSGSYEQYF.

This clonotype was seen many times. The chain carries TRBV20-1 and TRBJ2-2; D may correspond to TRBD1 or TRBD2 (5 bases each). The length of the CDR3 is 15 residues. V lost 3 bases to trimming and J lost 0 bases, with 11 bases between them. Germline V gene lookup returns CDR1 DFQATT and CDR2 SNEGSKA (reference sequence). In DNA, the CDR3 is TGCAGTGCTAGTTCGGGACGCACGAACACCGGGGAGCTGTTTTTT. Its translation is CSASSGRTNTGELFF.

This clonotype showed up many times. V usage is TRBV6-6 and J usage is TRBJ1-2; a weak D match, TRBD1 (6 bases). Germline CDR1 is MNHNY and CDR2 is SVGAGI (reference sequence). V dropped 4 bases and J dropped 7 bases, with 10 bases sitting between them. The CDR3 is 12 amino acids. This CDR3 reads CASSSGDLGYTF. The CDR3 coding sequence is TGTGCCAGCAGTTCAGGGGATCTTGGCTACACCTTC.

This rearrangement joins TRBV30 to TRBJ2-5; TRBD1 matches 9 bases. The CDR3 loop spans 14 amino acids. From germline, CDR1 is GTSNPN and CDR2 SVGIG (reference sequence). V lost 4 bases to trimming and J lost 7 bases; unmatched junction nucleotides: 10. The CDR3 protein is CAWNKAGTGRTQYF. The CDR3 DNA reads as TGTGCCTGGAATAAAGCCGGGACAGGGCGGACCCAGTACTTC.

This clonotype was counted at least ten times. The genes are TRBV7-9 and TRBJ2-5; unclear D gene. The CDR3 loop spans 15 amino acids. Trimming removed 4 bases from V and 1 base from J, with 13 bases in between. Per germline, CDR1 SEHNR and CDR2 FQNEAQ (reference sequence). In DNA form, the CDR3 reads TGTGCCAGCAGCTCGAACAAGGGCTCCCAAGAGACCCAGTACTTC. Residues: CASSSNKGSQETQYF.

V and J are TRBV9 and TRBJ2-2, with D uncertain. Germline assignment: CDR1 SGDLS and CDR2 YYNGEE. The CDR3 is made up of 14 amino acids. The V gene lost 6 bases and the J gene lost 4 bases, with 13 bases spanning the gap. The CDR3 DNA sequence: TGTGCCAGCAACCCCCTGGGGATCACCGGGGAGCTGTTTTTT. This sequence encodes CASNPLGITGELFF. Full variable domain (rest looked up from reference TRBV9 and TRBJ2-2): DSGVTQTPKHLITATGQRVTLRCSPRSGDLSVYWYQQSLDQGLQFLIQYYNGEERAKGNILERFSAQQFPDLHSELNLSSLELGDSALYFCASNPLGITGELFFGEGSRLTVL.

The rearrangement links TRBV6-1 to TRBJ2-7; TRBD1 matches 7 bases. Per the germline V gene, CDR1 is MNHNS and CDR2 is SASEGT. This CDR3 spans 14 amino acids. Unmatched junction bases numbered 5, after V lost 6 bases and J lost 0 bases. The CDR3 spells CASRMGQSSYEQYF. CDR3 coding DNA: TGTGCCAGCAGAATGGGACAGAGCTCCTACGAGCAGTACTTC.